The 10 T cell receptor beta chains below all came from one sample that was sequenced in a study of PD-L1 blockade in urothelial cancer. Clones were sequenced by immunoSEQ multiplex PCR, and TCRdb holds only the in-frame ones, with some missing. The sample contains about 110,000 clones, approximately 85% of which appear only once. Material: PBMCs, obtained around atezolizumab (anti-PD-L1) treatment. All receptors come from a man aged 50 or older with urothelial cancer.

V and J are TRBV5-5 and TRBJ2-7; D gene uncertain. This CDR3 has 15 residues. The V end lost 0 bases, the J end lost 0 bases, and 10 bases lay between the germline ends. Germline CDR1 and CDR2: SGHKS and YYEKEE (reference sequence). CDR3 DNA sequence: TGTGCCAGCAGCTTGGAGAGGTCGTTCTCCTACGAGCAGTACTTC. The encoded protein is CASSLERSFSYEQYF. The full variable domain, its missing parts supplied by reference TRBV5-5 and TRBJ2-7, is DAGVTQSPTHLIKTRGQQVTLRCSPISGHKSVSWYQQVLGQGPQFIFQYYEKEERGRGNFPDRFSARQFPNYSSELNVNALLLGDSALYLCASSLERSFSYEQYFGPGTRLTVT.

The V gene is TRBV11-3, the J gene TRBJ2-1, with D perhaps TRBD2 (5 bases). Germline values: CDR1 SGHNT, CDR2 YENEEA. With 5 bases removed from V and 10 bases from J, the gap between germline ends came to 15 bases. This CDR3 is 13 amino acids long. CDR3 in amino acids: CASSARPGGEQFF. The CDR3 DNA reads TGTGCCAGCAGCGCCAGACCCGGCGGGGAGCAGTTCTTC.

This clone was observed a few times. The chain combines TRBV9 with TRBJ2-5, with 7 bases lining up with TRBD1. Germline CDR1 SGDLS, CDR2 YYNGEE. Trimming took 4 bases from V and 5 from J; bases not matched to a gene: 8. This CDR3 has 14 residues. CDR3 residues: CASSTGVLTETQYF. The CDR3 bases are TGTGCCAGCAGCACAGGGGTGCTTACGGAGACCCAGTACTTC.

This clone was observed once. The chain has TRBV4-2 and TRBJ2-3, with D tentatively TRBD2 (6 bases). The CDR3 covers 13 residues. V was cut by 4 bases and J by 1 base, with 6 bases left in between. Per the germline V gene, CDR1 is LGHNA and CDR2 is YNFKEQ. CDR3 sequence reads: CASSPSGTDTQYF. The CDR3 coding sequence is TGTGCCAGCAGCCCTAGCGGCACAGATACGCAGTATTTT.

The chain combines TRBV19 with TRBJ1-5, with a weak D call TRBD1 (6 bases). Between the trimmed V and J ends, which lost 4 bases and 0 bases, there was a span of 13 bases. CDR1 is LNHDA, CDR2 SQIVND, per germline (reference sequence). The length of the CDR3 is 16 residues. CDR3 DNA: TGTGCCAGTAGTACCCAGACAGGATATAGCAATCAGCCCCAGCATTTT. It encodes CASSTQTGYSNQPQHF. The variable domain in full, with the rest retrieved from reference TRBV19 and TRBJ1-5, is DGGITQSPKYLFRKEGQNVTLSCEQNLNHDAMYWYRQDPGQGLRLIYYSQIVNDFQKGDIAEGYSVSREKKESFPLTVTSAQKNPTAFYLCASSTQTGYSNQPQHFGDGTRLSIL.

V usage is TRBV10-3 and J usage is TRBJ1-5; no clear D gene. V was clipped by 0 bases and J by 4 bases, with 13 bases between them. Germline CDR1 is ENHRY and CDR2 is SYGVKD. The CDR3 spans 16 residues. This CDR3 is CAISESPGSGNQPQHF. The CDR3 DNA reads TGTGCCATCAGTGAGTCGCCGGGAAGTGGGAATCAGCCCCAGCATTTT.

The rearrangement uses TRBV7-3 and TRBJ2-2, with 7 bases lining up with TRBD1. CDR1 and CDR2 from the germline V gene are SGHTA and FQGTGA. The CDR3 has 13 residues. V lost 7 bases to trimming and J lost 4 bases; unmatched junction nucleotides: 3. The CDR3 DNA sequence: TGTGCCAGCAAGACAGGGACCACCGGGGAGCTGTTTTTT. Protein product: CASKTGTTGELFF.

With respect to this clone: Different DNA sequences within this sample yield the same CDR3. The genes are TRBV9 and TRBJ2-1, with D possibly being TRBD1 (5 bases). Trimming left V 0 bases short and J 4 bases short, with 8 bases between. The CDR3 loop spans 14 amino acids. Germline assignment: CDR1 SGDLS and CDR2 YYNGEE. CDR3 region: CASSVGQGYNEQFF. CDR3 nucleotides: TGTGCCAGCAGCGTAGGTCAGGGTTACAATGAGCAGTTCTTC.

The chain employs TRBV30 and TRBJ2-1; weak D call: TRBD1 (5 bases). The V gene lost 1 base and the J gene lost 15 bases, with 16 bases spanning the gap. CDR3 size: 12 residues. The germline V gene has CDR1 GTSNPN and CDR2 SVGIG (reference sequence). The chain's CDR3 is CAWSGLRAGRFF. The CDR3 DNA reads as TGTGCCTGGAGTGGACTCAGGGCTGGCCGGTTCTTC.

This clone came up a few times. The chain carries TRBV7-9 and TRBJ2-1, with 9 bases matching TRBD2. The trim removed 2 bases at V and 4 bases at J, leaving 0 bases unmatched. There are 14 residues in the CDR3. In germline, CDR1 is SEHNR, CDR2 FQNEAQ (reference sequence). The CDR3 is CASSLTSGYNEQFF. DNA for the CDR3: TGTGCCAGCAGCTTAACTAGCGGGTACAATGAGCAGTTCTTC. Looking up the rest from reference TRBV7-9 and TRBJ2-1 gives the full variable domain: DTGVSQNPRHKITKRGQNVTFRCDPISEHNRLYWYRQTLGQGPEFLTYFQNEAQLEKSRLLSDRFSAERPKGSFSTLEIQRTEQGDSAMYLCASSLTSGYNEQFFGPGTRLTVL.